A single sample is the source of the 23 T cell receptor beta chains below, sequenced in a study of blood T cell repertoires in COVID-19 (dated by TCRdb to about 2020). Receptor amplification or capture employed the immunoSEQ multiplex PCR assay. The clones in this table, taken by TCRdb from immuneACCESS, are in-frame only. Not every clone is retained; where verified, under half of the shortfall comes from an unresolved V gene, and the cause of the rest is unknown. The sample has under 200,000 clones on record, around four fifths of them singletons. The ten largest clones take up approximately 8% of the sample. Sequenced material: PBMCs or T cells enriched from blood (not recorded which). The source is a woman between 50 and 59 years old who had recovered from COVID-19.

This chain links TRBV27 with TRBJ1-1; no clear D. V was trimmed by 1 base and J by 1 base, leaving 4 bases between them. The CDR3 is 13 amino acids. Germline-derived CDR1 and CDR2 are MNHEY and SMNVEV (reference sequence). The DNA of the CDR3 is TGTGCCAGCAGTTTATACAGGAACACTGAAGCTTTCTTT. Its protein product is CASSLYRNTEAFF.

CDR3 DNA: TGTGCCAGCAGCCTCGACAGGGCCAAGCAGCCCCAGCATTTT. Amino acid sequence: CASSLDRAKQPQHF. The genes are TRBV7-2 and TRBJ1-5, with 7 nucleotides matching TRBD1. With 5 bases clipped from V and 7 bases from J, the junction kept 8 bases outside the gene matches. CDR1 SGHTA and CDR2 FQGNSA come from the germline V gene. CDR3 size: 14 residues.

The V gene is TRBV20-1, the J gene TRBJ2-4; TRBD1 aligns across 7 bases. This CDR3 region has 17 residues. V dropped 3 bases and J dropped 0; count of bases not matched to a gene: 11. CDR1 and CDR2 from the germline V gene are DFQATT and SNEGSKA (reference sequence). The CDR3 is CSASGKGGSLAKNIQYF. As DNA, the CDR3 is TGCAGTGCTAGTGGAAAAGGGGGCAGTCTAGCCAAAAACATTCAGTACTTC.

The chain combines TRBV5-1 with TRBJ1-3, with D hard to call. CDR3 length equals 15 residues. V was pared by 0 bases and J by 0 bases, with 7 bases between. Per the germline V gene, CDR1 is SGHRS and CDR2 is YFSETQ. The CDR3 DNA follows: TGCGCCAGCAGCTTGGATGGCGGCTCTGGAAACACCATATATTTT. Amino acid sequence: CASSLDGGSGNTIYF.

The sample holds one count of this clone. The rearrangement joins TRBV11-2 to TRBJ2-7; perhaps TRBD2 as D (6 bases). With 2 bases removed from V and 4 bases from J, the gap between germline ends came to 18 bases. This CDR3 contains 16 residues. Germline V gives CDR1 SGHAT, CDR2 FQNNGV. DNA of the CDR3: TGTGCCAGCAGCTTACTCTCCGGGGACCGGGGGTACGAGCAGTACTTC. This translates into CASSLLSGDRGYEQYF.

The chain combines TRBV4-1 with TRBJ2-1; D is undetermined. Germline V gives CDR1 MGHRA, CDR2 YSYEKL. The germline V and J ends were trimmed by 4 bases and 0 bases, with 4 bases remaining between them. The CDR3 has 13 amino acids. The CDR3, as DNA: TGCGCCAGCAGCCCCAGCTCCTACAATGAGCAGTTCTTC. Its translation: CASSPSSYNEQFF.

The chain employs TRBV19 and TRBJ1-1; D is possibly TRBD1 (6 bases). This CDR3 contains 13 residues. Germline loops: CDR1 LNHDA, CDR2 SQIVND (reference sequence). The V and J ends lost 5 bases and 4 bases respectively, with 11 bases between them. In nucleotides, the CDR3 is TGTGCCAGTAGTGCAGGGGTTGGCACTGAAGCTTTCTTT. Translated: CASSAGVGTEAFF.

The rearrangement uses TRBV5-1 and TRBJ2-6; a weak D match, TRBD2 (6 bases). This CDR3 comprises 17 residues. The germline CDR1 and CDR2 sequences are SGHRS and YFSETQ. Deletions cut 0 bases from V and 0 bases from J, with 10 bases between. CDR3 bases: TGCGCCAGCAGCTTGGGAGTCGGGGGCTCTGGGGCCAACGTCCTGACTTTC. Amino acids: CASSLGVGGSGANVLTF.

This chain uses TRBV28 with TRBJ2-7, with a tentative D call TRBD2 (6 bases). Germline CDR1 is MDHEN and CDR2 is SYDVKM. V gave up 7 bases and J gave up 1 base, with 14 bases separating them. The CDR3 has 14 amino acids. In DNA form, the CDR3 reads TGTGCCAGCATCCCAAATGGGGGGTCCTACGAGCAGTACTTC. This sequence encodes CASIPNGGSYEQYF.

CDR3 loop: CASKGRDRLNIQYF. The CDR3 nucleotides read TGTGCCAGCAAGGGGAGGGACAGGCTAAACATTCAGTACTTC. The chain has TRBV2 and TRBJ2-4; D possibly corresponds to TRBD1 (8 bases). The CDR3 covers 14 residues. Trimming took 7 bases from V and 6 from J, leaving 16 bases between them. CDR1 and CDR2 (germline): SNHLY, FYNNEI.

The chain joins TRBV7-2 to TRBJ1-1, with unresolved D. Trimming shortened V by 7 bases and J by 9 bases, and 12 bases separated the two germline ends. Germline V gene lookup returns CDR1 SGHTA and CDR2 FQGNSA. The CDR3 runs to 11 residues. The CDR3 protein is CASNLGAQAFF. DNA of the CDR3: TGTGCCAGCAACCTAGGAGCTCAAGCTTTCTTT. The full variable domain, with the rest looked up from reference TRBV7-2 and TRBJ1-1, is GAGVSQSPSNKVTEKGKDVELRCDPISGHTALYWYRQSLGQGLEFLIYFQGNSAPDKSGLPSDRFSAERTGGSVSTLTIQRTQQEDSAVYLCASNLGAQAFFGQGTRLTVV.

This chain uses TRBV6-4 with TRBJ2-1, with D possibly TRBD1 on 6 matching bases. The CDR3 has 15 amino acids. Germline lookup yields CDR1 MRHNA and CDR2 SNTAGT. With 5 bases removed from V and 5 bases from J, the gap between germline ends came to 16 bases. In DNA, the CDR3 is TGTGCCAGCAGTCCACAGGGTATGATCGACAATGAGCAGTTCTTC. It is translated as CASSPQGMIDNEQFF.

The chain combines TRBV7-2 with TRBJ1-1, with 11 positions matching TRBD1. CDR1 is SGHTA, CDR2 FQGNSA, per germline. This CDR3 is built from 16 residues. Unmatched junction bases numbered 7, after V lost 2 bases and J lost 5 bases. This CDR3 reads CASSLTLGTGGTEAFF. For the CDR3, the DNA is TGTGCCAGCAGCTTAACACTCGGGACAGGGGGAACTGAAGCTTTCTTT. Full variable domain (remainder filled in from reference TRBV7-2 and TRBJ1-1): GAGVSQSPSNKVTEKGKDVELRCDPISGHTALYWYRQSLGQGLEFLIYFQGNSAPDKSGLPSDRFSAERTGGSVSTLTIQRTQQEDSAVYLCASSLTLGTGGTEAFFGQGTRLTVV.

The chain employs TRBV3-1 (or the pseudogene TRBV3-2) and TRBJ1-1; the D gene is possibly TRBD1 (6 bases). The CDR3 consists of 13 residues. Germline assignment: CDR1 LGHDT and CDR2 YNNKEL (reference sequence). The germline V and J ends were trimmed by 2 bases and 10 bases, with 14 bases remaining between them. The CDR3 region has the DNA TGTGCCAGCAGCCAAAGGTTCCGGGACATAGCTTTCTTT. It specifies CASSQRFRDIAFF.

This clone was detected a few times. The chain recombines TRBV3-1 (or the pseudogene TRBV3-2) with TRBJ2-5, with D possibly TRBD2 on 5 matching bases. Deletions cut 1 base from V and 1 base from J, with 13 bases between. Germline values: CDR1 LGHDT, CDR2 YNNKEL (reference sequence). The CDR3 is 16 amino acids. Here the CDR3 reads CASSQAAATRQETQYF. In nucleotides, the CDR3 is TGTGCCAGCAGCCAAGCAGCGGCGACGCGCCAAGAGACCCAGTACTTC.

The chain recombines TRBV9 with TRBJ1-2; D gene unclear. Trimming shortened V by 8 bases and J by 8 bases, and 19 bases separated the two germline ends. The germline V gene has CDR1 SGDLS and CDR2 YYNGEE. This CDR3 is 13 amino acids long. The CDR3 nucleotides read TGTGCCAGTTTTCACAACTCAGGTGGGGGCTACACCTTC. It is translated as CASFHNSGGGYTF.

The chain couples TRBV7-9 to TRBJ2-1; D is perhaps TRBD1 (5 bases). There are 13 residues in the CDR3. CDR1 SEHNR and CDR2 FQNEAQ come from the germline V gene (reference sequence). Deletions cut 1 base from V and 5 bases from J, with 6 bases between. CDR3 nucleotide sequence: TGTGCCAGCAGCTTAGGGGGCCACAATGAGCAGTTCTTC. As protein: CASSLGGHNEQFF.

This chain uses TRBV3-1 (or the pseudogene TRBV3-2) with TRBJ1-5; the D gene is possibly TRBD1 (5 bases). CDR3 length equals 14 residues. The germline CDR1 and CDR2 sequences are LGHDT and YNNKEL (reference sequence). V was clipped by 4 bases and J by 8 bases, with 15 bases between them. CDR3 loop: CASSLRHGGEPQHF. The CDR3 nucleotides read TGTGCCAGCAGCCTAAGACATGGGGGGGAGCCCCAGCATTTT.

The chain links TRBV27 to TRBJ2-7; no reliable D call. V lost 6 bases and J lost 4, with 13 bases in between. The V gene's germline CDR1 is MNHEY and CDR2 SMNVEV (reference sequence). CDR3 length: 13 amino acids. CDR3 residues: CASSRIGLYEQYF. CDR3 in DNA: TGTGCCAGCAGCCGAATCGGGTTATACGAGCAGTACTTC.

The chain is built from TRBV3-1 (or the pseudogene TRBV3-2) and TRBJ1-1; 7 bases line up with TRBD1. This CDR3 comprises 20 residues. J gave up 0 bases and V 0 bases, and 16 bases lay outside the gene matches. Per the germline V gene, CDR1 is LGHDT and CDR2 is YNNKEL (reference sequence). In nucleotides, the CDR3 is TGTGCCAGCAGCCAAGATCAATATCGGCCAGGGGGATTCATGAACACTGAAGCTTTCTTT. Protein sequence: CASSQDQYRPGGFMNTEAFF.

V is TRBV5-1 and J is TRBJ1-1, with D perhaps TRBD1 (6 bases). This CDR3 is built from 16 residues. Trimming cost V 4 bases and J 7 bases, with 23 bases left between them. The V gene's germline CDR1 is SGHRS and CDR2 YFSETQ. CDR3 DNA sequence: TGCGCCAGCAGCCTAACCCCCCGGGACAAACTTTTTGAAGCTTTCTTT. Translation gives CASSLTPRDKLFEAFF.

This clone came up once. The chain combines TRBV6-6 with TRBJ2-7; no clear D gene. The V gene lost 3 bases and the J gene lost 2 bases, with 8 bases spanning the gap. CDR3 length: 13 amino acids. Germline lookup yields CDR1 MNHNY and CDR2 SVGAGI (reference sequence). CDR3 amino acids: CASSYSDTYEQYF. The CDR3 bases are TGTGCCAGCAGTTATTCTGACACCTACGAGCAGTACTTC.

This clone has more than one count but fewer than ten. This chain uses TRBV7-8 with TRBJ2-3, with a possible D match to TRBD1 (6 bases). The CDR3 contains 15 residues. The germline gives CDR1 SGHVS, CDR2 FQNEAQ. The V end lost 4 bases, the J end lost 4 bases, and 15 bases lay between the germline ends. CDR3 region: CASSSRTTGSDTQYF. The DNA of the CDR3 is TGTGCCAGCAGCTCGCGCACCACAGGGTCAGATACGCAGTATTTT.